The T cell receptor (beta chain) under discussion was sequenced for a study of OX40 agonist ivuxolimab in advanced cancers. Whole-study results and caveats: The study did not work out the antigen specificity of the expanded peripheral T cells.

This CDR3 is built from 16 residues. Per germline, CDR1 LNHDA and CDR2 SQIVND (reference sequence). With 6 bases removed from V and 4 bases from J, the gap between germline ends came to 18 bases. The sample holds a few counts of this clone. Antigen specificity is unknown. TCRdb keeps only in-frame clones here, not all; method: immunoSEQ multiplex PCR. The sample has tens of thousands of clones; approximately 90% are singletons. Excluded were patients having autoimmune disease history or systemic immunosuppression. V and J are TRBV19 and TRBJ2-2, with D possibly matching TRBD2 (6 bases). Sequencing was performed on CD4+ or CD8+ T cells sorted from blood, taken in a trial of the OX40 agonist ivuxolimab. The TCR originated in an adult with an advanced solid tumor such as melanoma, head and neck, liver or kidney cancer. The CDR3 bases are TGTGCCAGTAGGACCGTGGGATCGGGAGTCACCGGGGAGCTGTTTTTT. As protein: CASRTVGSGVTGELFF.